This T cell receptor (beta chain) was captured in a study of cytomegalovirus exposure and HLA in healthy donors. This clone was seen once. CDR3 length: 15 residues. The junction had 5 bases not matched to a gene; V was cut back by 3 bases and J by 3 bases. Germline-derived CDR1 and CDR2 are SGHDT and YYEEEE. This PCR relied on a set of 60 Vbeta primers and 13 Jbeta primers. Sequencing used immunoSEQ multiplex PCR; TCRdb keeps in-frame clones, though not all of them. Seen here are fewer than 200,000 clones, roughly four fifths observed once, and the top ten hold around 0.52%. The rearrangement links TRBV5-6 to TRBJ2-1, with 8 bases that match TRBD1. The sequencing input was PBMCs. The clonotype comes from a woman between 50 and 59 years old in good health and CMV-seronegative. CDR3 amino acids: CASSSRQGYYNEQFF. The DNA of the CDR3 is TGTGCCAGCAGCTCCCGACAGGGGTACTACAATGAGCAGTTCTTC.